The 27 T cell receptor beta chains below come from one sample, sequenced in a study of cytomegalovirus exposure and HLA in healthy donors. Primers for the PCR totalled 60 Vbeta and 13 Jbeta. Generated by immunoSEQ multiplex PCR, the TCRdb table keeps only in-frame clones and is missing some. The table records around 80,000 clones, 70% to 80% of them present only once. Sequencing was done on a sample of PBMCs. The origin of the receptors is a man between 40 and 49 years old in good health and CMV-seropositive.

Only a few counts were recorded for this clone. The rearrangement uses TRBV4-1 and TRBJ1-5; D gene ambiguous. The ends were cut back, 0 bases at V and 5 bases at J, with 17 bases in the middle. CDR3 size: 17 residues. The germline V gene encodes CDR1 MGHRA and CDR2 YSYEKL. The CDR3 nucleotides read TGCGCCAGCAGCCAAGATTCCTTACGGGGTTCCTATCAGCCCCAGCATTTT. Its protein product is CASSQDSLRGSYQPQHF.

The V and J genes are TRBV28 and TRBJ1-2, with D perhaps TRBD1 (6 bases). This CDR3 has 14 amino acids. Trimming took off 2 bases at V and 3 bases at J, with 10 bases between the two ends. Germline CDR1 MDHEN, CDR2 SYDVKM. The CDR3 nucleotides are TGTGCCAGCAGTTTAATCGGACAGCACTATGGCTACACCTTC. Amino acids: CASSLIGQHYGYTF.

The genes are TRBV10-2 and TRBJ2-7, with D maybe TRBD2 (6 bases). This CDR3 is 13 amino acids long. V shed 8 bases and J shed 0 bases, with 11 bases lying between them. CDR1 and CDR2 (germline): WSHSY, SAAADI. The CDR3, as DNA: TGCGCCAGCGGGGGACTCGACTCCTACGAGCAGTACTTC. Its protein product is CASGGLDSYEQYF.

V usage is TRBV19 and J usage is TRBJ2-7; 8 bases fit TRBD1. V was pared by 4 bases and J by 5 bases, with 10 bases of the junction left unmatched. In germline, CDR1 is LNHDA, CDR2 SQIVND (reference sequence). CDR3 size: 15 residues. CDR3 nucleotide sequence: TGTGCCAGTAGTACCCATCAGACAGGGGCCGACGAGCAGTACTTC. Its protein product is CASSTHQTGADEQYF.

The chain combines TRBV19 with TRBJ1-5, with unresolved D. This CDR3 is 13 amino acids long. V lost 3 bases and J 11 bases, leaving 14 bases between the germline ends. Germline CDR1 LNHDA, CDR2 SQIVND (reference sequence). The CDR3 region is CASSMGGSTTQHF. CDR3 in DNA: TGTGCCAGTAGTATGGGAGGGTCGACGACCCAGCATTTT.

The CDR3 spells CASSLVAADTGELFF. DNA of the CDR3: TGTGCCAGCAGCTTAGTAGCGGCCGACACCGGGGAGCTGTTTTTT. V and J are TRBV7-9 and TRBJ2-2, with D possibly TRBD2 on 6 matching bases. The CDR3 covers 15 residues. Trimming took off 1 base at V and 3 bases at J, with 9 bases between the two ends. In germline, CDR1 is SEHNR, CDR2 FQNEAQ (reference sequence). The full variable domain, in which reference TRBV7-9 and TRBJ2-2 provide the parts outside the CDR3, is DTGVSQNPRHKITKRGQNVTFRCDPISEHNRLYWYRQTLGQGPEFLTYFQNEAQLEKSRLLSDRFSAERPKGSFSTLEIQRTEQGDSAMYLCASSLVAADTGELFFGEGSRLTVL.

V and J are TRBV18 and TRBJ2-2; D perhaps matches TRBD2 (5 bases). The CDR3 is 16 amino acids. Deletions cut 3 bases from V and 0 bases from J, with 11 bases between. Per germline, CDR1 KGHSH and CDR2 LQKENI. The CDR3 reads CASSPERVPNTGELFF. CDR3 nucleotide sequence: TGTGCCAGCTCACCGGAGAGGGTCCCGAACACCGGGGAGCTGTTTTTT.

In its sample, this clone was seen once. This sequence joins TRBV23-1 and TRBJ1-5; 7 bases are a match to TRBD1. TRBV23-1 is marked as an open reading frame, function uncertain. Trimming at V came to 3 bases and at J to 7 bases, leaving 18 bases not matched to a gene. This CDR3 contains 18 residues. CDR3 residues: CASSHRAGGRVGRQPQHF. The CDR3 DNA reads as TGCGCCAGCAGTCACCGAGCAGGGGGGCGGGTGGGGAGGCAGCCCCAGCATTTT.

The rearrangement links TRBV28 to TRBJ2-1; a possible D gene is TRBD1 (6 bases). Deletions cut 7 bases from V and 4 bases from J, with 17 bases between. From germline, CDR1 is MDHEN and CDR2 SYDVKM. CDR3 size: 15 residues. The DNA for the CDR3 is TGTGCCAGCACCCTAGGGGACACCCTATACAATGAGCAGTTCTTC. It translates to CASTLGDTLYNEQFF.

Of note for this clone: The sample contains more than one DNA sequence encoding this CDR3. This rearrangement joins TRBV5-1 to TRBJ2-5; 16 bases map to TRBD2. After removal of 4 bases from V and 2 bases from J, the junction contained 2 bases not matched to a gene. The CDR3 is made up of 16 amino acids. Looked up from germline, CDR1 is SGHRS and CDR2 is YFSETQ. The CDR3 DNA is TGCGCCAGCAGCCCGGGACTAGCGGGGGGGCAAGAGACCCAGTACTTC. Its protein product is CASSPGLAGGQETQYF.

This clone was seen a few times. The chain recombines TRBV10-3 with TRBJ2-5, with D uncertain. V lost 5 bases and J 9 bases, leaving 13 bases between the germline ends. The length of the CDR3 is 12 residues. From germline, CDR1 is ENHRY and CDR2 SYGVKD. CDR3: CAISPSPVSQYF. CDR3 in DNA: TGTGCCATCAGTCCCTCCCCCGTATCCCAGTACTTC.

The chain is built from TRBV5-8 and TRBJ1-4, with TRBD1 matching 8 bases. Germline trimming cut 4 bases from V and 7 bases from J; bases unmatched to any gene: 9. This CDR3 is 15 amino acids long. Germline CDR1 is SGHTS and CDR2 is YDEGEE. The CDR3 DNA reads as TGTGCCAGCAGCGGGACAGGCGGTCCGGGTGAAAAACTGTTTTTT. The encoded protein is CASSGTGGPGEKLFF.

Comments on this clone: The same CDR3 can be traced to other DNA sequences in this sample. The chain carries TRBV19 and TRBJ1-4, with D unclear. This CDR3 contains 15 residues. Germline CDR1 and CDR2: LNHDA and SQIVND (reference sequence). Trimming removed 3 bases at V and 2 bases at J, with 10 bases between. The CDR3: CASSIGRATNEKLFF. Here the CDR3 DNA reads TGTGCCAGTAGTATTGGGCGTGCTACTAATGAAAAACTGTTTTTT.

This clone was detected a few times. The chain is built from TRBV10-2 and TRBJ2-3; 7 bases are a match to TRBD2. The CDR3 has 13 residues. CDR1 is WSHSY, CDR2 SAAADI, per germline. The V segment lost 9 bases and the J segment 2 bases; nucleotides outside the gene matches: 5. CDR3 residues: CASGSGYTDTQYF. The CDR3 region has the DNA TGCGCCAGTGGTAGCGGGTACACAGATACGCAGTATTTT.

The chain is built from TRBV28 and TRBJ1-2, with D possibly matching TRBD1 (5 bases). CDR1 and CDR2 (germline): MDHEN, SYDVKM. Between the trimmed V and J ends, which lost 4 bases and 6 bases, there was a span of 15 bases. There are 14 residues in the CDR3. The CDR3 DNA reads as TGTGCCAGCAGTTCGCAGGGCTCCACGGATGGCTACACCTTC. It encodes CASSSQGSTDGYTF.

This chain links TRBV30 with TRBJ2-6; maybe TRBD2 (6 bases). Trimming took 0 bases from V and 4 from J, leaving 13 bases between them. Germline V CDR1 and CDR2: GTSNPN, SVGIG (reference sequence). There are 16 residues in the CDR3. CDR3 DNA: TGTGCCTGGAGTGTCGGGGGACCCTCCGGGGCCAACGTCCTGACTTTC. Its translation: CAWSVGGPSGANVLTF.

The V gene is TRBV7-9, the J gene TRBJ2-5; no firm D call. V was cut by 0 bases and J by 0 bases, with 14 bases left in between. CDR1 and CDR2 (germline): SEHNR, FQNEAQ (reference sequence). This CDR3 region has 17 residues. CDR3 loop: CASSLAPLGSHQETQYF. CDR3 coding DNA: TGTGCCAGCAGCTTAGCCCCTTTAGGTAGCCACCAAGAGACCCAGTACTTC.

The chain uses TRBV2 and TRBJ2-2; D gene uncertain. Trimming pared 1 base from V and 6 bases from J, leaving 9 bases between. This CDR3 comprises 14 residues. From germline, CDR1 is SNHLY and CDR2 FYNNEI. This chain's CDR3 is CASSEGTTPGELFF. The CDR3 DNA is TGTGCCAGCAGTGAAGGCACAACACCCGGGGAGCTGTTTTTT.

This clone was seen only a few times. This sequence joins TRBV29-1 and TRBJ2-7, with a possible D match to TRBD2 (5 bases). CDR1 SQVTM and CDR2 ANQGSEA come from the germline V gene. V lost 5 bases and J lost 7, with 12 bases in between. The CDR3 extends over 11 amino acids. CDR3 sequence (DNA): TGCAGCGTTTCCCGATCGGGGGAGCAGTACTTC. Translated: CSVSRSGEQYF.

J is TRBJ1-5 and V is TRBV5-4, with D hard to call. Trimming removed 5 bases at V and 5 bases at J, with 11 bases between. This CDR3 has 13 amino acids. Germline V gene sequence: CDR1 SGHNT, CDR2 YYREEE (reference sequence). In nucleotides, the CDR3 is TGTGCCAGCAGTCTGGCGGTTGATCAGCCCCAGCATTTT. Translation: CASSLAVDQPQHF.

This clone occurred a few times. The chain carries TRBV29-1 and TRBJ1-4, with 9 bases that match TRBD1. From germline, CDR1 is SQVTM and CDR2 ANQGSEA. The length of the CDR3 is 13 residues. Trimming took 7 bases from V and 7 from J; bases not matched to a gene: 7. CDR3 amino acids: CSARQGGGEKLFF. The CDR3 coding sequence is TGCAGCGCTCGACAGGGGGGTGGTGAAAAACTGTTTTTT. The variable domain in full, with the rest retrieved from reference TRBV29-1 and TRBJ1-4, is SAVISQKPSRDICQRGTSLTIQCQVDSQVTMMFWYRQQPGQSLTLIATANQGSEATYESGFVIDKFPISRPNLTFSTLTVSNMSPEDSSIYLCSARQGGGEKLFFGSGTQLSVL.

This clone was observed a single time. The gene calls are TRBV27 and TRBJ2-1; 8 positions match TRBD1. The junction had 19 bases not matched to a gene; V was cut back by 6 bases and J by 12 bases. The germline gives CDR1 MNHEY, CDR2 SMNVEV (reference sequence). This CDR3 is built from 16 residues. The CDR3 region is CASSLRGPLSRDGQFF. The DNA of the CDR3 is TGTGCCAGCAGCCTCAGGGGGCCTCTTTCAAGGGATGGGCAGTTCTTC.

The chain joins TRBV7-2 to TRBJ2-5; 13 bases map to TRBD2. Germline V gene data show CDR1 as SGHTA and CDR2 as FQGNSA. The CDR3 is made up of 14 amino acids. V trimming: 7 bases; J trimming: 5 bases; junction bases outside the gene matches: 4. For the CDR3, the DNA is TGTGCCAGCACCCTGGGACTAGCGGGGGAGACCCAGTACTTC. It yields the protein CASTLGLAGETQYF.

The V and J genes are TRBV9 and TRBJ2-1, with 8 bases lining up with TRBD2. The ends lost 4 bases at V and 0 bases at J; junction bases unmatched: 6. Germline values: CDR1 SGDLS, CDR2 YYNGEE. CDR3 length: 16 amino acids. CDR3 protein: CASSKLAASSYNEQFF. The CDR3 DNA reads TGTGCCAGCAGCAAACTAGCGGCGAGCTCCTACAATGAGCAGTTCTTC. Full variable domain (missing parts from reference TRBV9 and TRBJ2-1): DSGVTQTPKHLITATGQRVTLRCSPRSGDLSVYWYQQSLDQGLQFLIQYYNGEERAKGNILERFSAQQFPDLHSELNLSSLELGDSALYFCASSKLAASSYNEQFFGPGTRLTVL.

The chain combines TRBV20-1 with TRBJ2-1; D ambiguous. The germline V gene has CDR1 DFQATT and CDR2 SNEGSKA (reference sequence). V was shortened by 2 bases and J by 11 bases, with 10 bases between the two germline ends. The CDR3 runs 11 residues. As DNA, the CDR3 is TGCAGTGCTAGAAGTAGCTTACAGCAGTTCTTC. Its protein is CSARSSLQQFF.

J is TRBJ1-5 and V is TRBV2; weak D call: TRBD1 (6 bases). Per germline, CDR1 SNHLY and CDR2 FYNNEI. The ends were cut back, 7 bases at V and 3 bases at J, with 13 bases in the middle. The CDR3 is made up of 14 amino acids. This chain's CDR3 is CASKHRDNNQPQHF. The DNA for the CDR3 is TGTGCCAGCAAGCACAGGGATAACAATCAGCCCCAGCATTTT.

This clone was seen a single time. This chain connects TRBV9 to TRBJ2-1, with D tentatively TRBD2 (5 bases). The CDR3 extends over 15 amino acids. Germline loops: CDR1 SGDLS, CDR2 YYNGEE. The ends were cut back, 2 bases at V and 1 base at J, with 10 bases in the middle. CDR3 sequence (DNA): TGTGCCAGCAGCGTCAACGGGGAATCCTACAATGAGCAGTTCTTC. It specifies CASSVNGESYNEQFF.